Listed here is a single T cell receptor beta chain. The antigen remains undetermined. This sample was included in a study of T cells in Graves' hyperthyroidism and ophthalmopathy. Study observations and caveats: Most clonotypes expanded in thyroid above 0.001 were likewise present in blood. In the analysis, a 13 V-J model separated ophthalmopathy from stable hyperthyroidism.

Across 18 months, stable Graves' hyperthyroidism was marked by no progression to ophthalmopathy. TCR beta CDR3 regions were amplified from RNA transcripts. The HTBI primer set was used in a first-round RT-PCR of the TCR CDR3. MiXCR, run by TCRdb on the multiplex PCR reads, gives a single entry per CDR3 protein. The data hold around 690,000 distinct CDR3 sequences, with approximately 15% observed a single time. The receptor was derived from a man in his fifties or sixties with Graves' hyperthyroidism. The sequenced sample consisted of blood.

In DNA form, the CDR3 reads TGTGCCAGCAGCGTCGGACAGGACGAGCAGTACTTC. Its protein product is CASSVGQDEQYF. The V and J genes are TRBV11-1 and TRBJ2-7, with 7 bases identical to TRBD1. This CDR3 region has 12 residues. The germline V gene has CDR1 SGHAT and CDR2 FQDESV (reference sequence). J was trimmed by 5 bases and V by 5 bases; bases with no gene match: 3.